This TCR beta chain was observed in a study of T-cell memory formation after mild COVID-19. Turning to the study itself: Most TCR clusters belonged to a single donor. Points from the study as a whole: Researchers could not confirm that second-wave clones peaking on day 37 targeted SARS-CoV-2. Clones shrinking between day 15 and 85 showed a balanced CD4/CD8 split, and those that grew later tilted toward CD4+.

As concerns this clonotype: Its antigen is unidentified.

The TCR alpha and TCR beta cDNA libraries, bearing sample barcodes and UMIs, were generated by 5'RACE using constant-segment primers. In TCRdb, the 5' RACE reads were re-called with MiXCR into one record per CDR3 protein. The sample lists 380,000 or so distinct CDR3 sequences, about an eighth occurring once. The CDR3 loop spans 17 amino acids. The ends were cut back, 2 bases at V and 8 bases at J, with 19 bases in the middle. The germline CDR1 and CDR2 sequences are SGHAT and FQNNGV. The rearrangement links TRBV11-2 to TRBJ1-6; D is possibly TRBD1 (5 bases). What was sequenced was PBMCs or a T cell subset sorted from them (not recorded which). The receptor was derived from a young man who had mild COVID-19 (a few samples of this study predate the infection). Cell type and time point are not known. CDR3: CASSLNFQAVGDSPLHF. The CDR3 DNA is TGTGCCAGCAGCTTAAATTTCCAGGCTGTAGGGGATTCACCCCTCCACTTT. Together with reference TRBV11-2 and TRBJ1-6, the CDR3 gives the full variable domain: EAGVAQSPRYKIIEKRQSVAFWCNPISGHATLYWYQQILGQGPKLLIQFQNNGVVDDSQLPKDRFSAERLKGVDSTLKIQPAKLEDSAVYLCASSLNFQAVGDSPLHFGNGTRLTVT.